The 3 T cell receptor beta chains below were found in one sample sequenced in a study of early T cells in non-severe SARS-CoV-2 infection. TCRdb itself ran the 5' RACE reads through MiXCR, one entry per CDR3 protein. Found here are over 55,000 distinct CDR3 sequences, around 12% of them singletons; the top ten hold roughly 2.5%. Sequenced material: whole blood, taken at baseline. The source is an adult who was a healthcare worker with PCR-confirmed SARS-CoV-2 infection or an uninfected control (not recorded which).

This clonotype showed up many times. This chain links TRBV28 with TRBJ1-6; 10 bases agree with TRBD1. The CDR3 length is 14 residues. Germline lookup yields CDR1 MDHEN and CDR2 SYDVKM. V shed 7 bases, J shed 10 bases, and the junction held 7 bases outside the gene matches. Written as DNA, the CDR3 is TGTGCCAGCACTGACGGGACAGGGGTCTCACCCCTCCACTTT. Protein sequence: CASTDGTGVSPLHF.

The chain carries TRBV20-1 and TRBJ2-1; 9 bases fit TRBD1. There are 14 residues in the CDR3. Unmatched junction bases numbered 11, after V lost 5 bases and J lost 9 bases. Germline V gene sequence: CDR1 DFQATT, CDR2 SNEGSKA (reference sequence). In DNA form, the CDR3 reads TGCAGTGCTGGGTCCTCCGGACAGGGGTTTGAGCAGTTCTTC. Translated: CSAGSSGQGFEQFF.

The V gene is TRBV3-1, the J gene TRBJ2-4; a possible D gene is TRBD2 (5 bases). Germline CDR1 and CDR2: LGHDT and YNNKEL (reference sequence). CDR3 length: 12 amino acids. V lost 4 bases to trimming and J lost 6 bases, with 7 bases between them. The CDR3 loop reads CASSRRGNIQYF. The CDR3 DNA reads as TGTGCCAGCAGCCGACGGGGAAACATTCAGTACTTC.